These 12 T cell receptor beta chains were all obtained from the same sample, sequenced in a study of beta chain features in type 1 diabetes. The whole isolated RNA underwent reverse transcription, so sequencing captured expressed TCRB transcripts. Profiled with immunoSEQ multiplex PCR; TCRdb holds only in-frame clones, not every one. The table shows hundreds of thousands of clones, with around 15% occurring only once. Sample: naive CD4+ T cells from blood. These receptor sequences come from a man between 18 and 35 years old in good health.

The chain combines TRBV7-2 with TRBJ2-3; D is unresolved. CDR1 and CDR2 from the germline V gene are SGHTA and FQGNSA. This CDR3 comprises 16 residues. Trimming left V 5 bases short and J 0 bases short, with 15 bases between. The DNA of the CDR3 is TGTGCCAGCAGCCCGGTTGGGCTACGGAGCACAGATACGCAGTATTTT. It codes for CASSPVGLRSTDTQYF.

This clone has a handful of counts. The same CDR3 arises from other DNA sequences in this sample as well. The V and J genes are TRBV7-3 and TRBJ1-2; D gene ambiguous. Looked up from germline, CDR1 is SGHTA and CDR2 is FQGTGA. This CDR3 region has 13 residues. Trimming stripped 2 bases from V and 1 base from J, with 5 bases between. For the CDR3, the DNA is TGTGCCAGCAGCTTAGGAGTTAACTATGGCTACACCTTC. As protein: CASSLGVNYGYTF.

This chain links TRBV7-3 with TRBJ2-3; a weak D match, TRBD2 (6 bases). This CDR3 contains 14 residues. The V end was cut by 4 bases, the J end by 0 bases, with 8 bases between. The germline gives CDR1 SGHTA, CDR2 FQGTGA. The CDR3 protein is CASSWRDSTDTQYF. The CDR3 DNA is TGTGCCAGCAGCTGGCGGGACAGCACAGATACGCAGTATTTT.

This clone was detected a few times. The chain is built from TRBV14 and TRBJ2-2; 10 bases line up with TRBD1. The CDR3 extends over 16 amino acids. Germline V gene lookup returns CDR1 SGHDN and CDR2 FVKESK. J was trimmed by 5 bases and V by 3 bases; bases with no gene match: 6. The DNA for the CDR3 is TGTGCCAGCAGCCAGACAGGGGGCGTTATGACCGGGGAGCTGTTTTTT. The encoded protein is CASSQTGGVMTGELFF.

This clone has just a few counts. The chain employs TRBV9 and TRBJ1-1; D might be TRBD1 (5 bases). V was trimmed by 4 bases and J by 3 bases, leaving 16 bases between them. The length of the CDR3 is 15 residues. CDR1 SGDLS and CDR2 YYNGEE come from the germline V gene. The CDR3, as DNA: TGTGCCAGCAGCCACAGGCGACGGTGGGACACTGAAGCTTTCTTT. Translating gives CASSHRRRWDTEAFF.

The chain has TRBV10-2 and TRBJ2-2, with 10 bases matching TRBD2. V lost 4 bases to trimming and J lost 9 bases; unmatched junction nucleotides: 11. This CDR3 region has 16 residues. Per germline, CDR1 WSHSY and CDR2 SAAADI. The CDR3 nucleotides are TGCGCCAGCAGTGTTACGGGACTAGCGAGTTTTAGGGAGCTGTTTTTT. Its protein product is CASSVTGLASFRELFF.

The table lists this clone with a few counts. The chain is built from TRBV6-1 and TRBJ2-7; either TRBD1 or TRBD2 may supply D (5 bases each). This CDR3 region has 14 residues. Germline-derived CDR1 and CDR2 are MNHNS and SASEGT. The CDR3 DNA follows: TGTGCAACCACAGGACTGACTGCCCCGACTGAGCAGTACTTC. Translation gives CATTGLTAPTEQYF.

The CDR3 is CASSPRQGGNTEAFF. CDR3 sequence (DNA): TGTGCCAGCAGCCCAAGACAGGGGGGGAACACTGAAGCTTTCTTT. V gene TRBV4-2 combines with J gene TRBJ1-1; TRBD1 matches 9 bases. The CDR3 totals 15 residues. CDR1 LGHNA and CDR2 YNFKEQ come from the germline V gene. Losses at the gene ends were 4 bases for V and 1 base for J; bases not matched to a gene: 4.

A few counts support this clone. CDR3 protein: CASSLAGRASGEQFF. In DNA, the CDR3 is TGTGCCAGCAGCTTAGCCGGCAGGGCCTCAGGGGAGCAGTTCTTC. The chain is built from TRBV11-1 and TRBJ2-1, with a weak D call TRBD1 (5 bases). Germline V lookup: CDR1 SGHAT, CDR2 FQDESV (reference sequence). This CDR3 comprises 15 residues. V dropped 0 bases and J dropped 10 bases, with 16 bases sitting between them.

The chain recombines TRBV7-3 with TRBJ2-3; perhaps TRBD2 as D (7 bases). This CDR3 has 17 amino acids. Looked up from germline, CDR1 is SGHTA and CDR2 is FQGTGA. V was trimmed by 5 bases and J by 1 base, leaving 19 bases between them. The CDR3 loop is CASSPIGGGYGTDTQYF. The DNA for the CDR3 is TGTGCCAGCAGCCCCATAGGGGGGGGCTATGGCACAGATACGCAGTATTTT.

This clone was counted only a few times. The chain recombines TRBV7-2 with TRBJ2-5; TRBD2 might be the D (5 bases). The CDR3 totals 13 residues. V was trimmed by 3 bases and J by 2 bases, leaving 7 bases between them. Germline loops: CDR1 SGHTA, CDR2 FQGNSA. CDR3 loop: CASSFRRQETQYF. The CDR3 DNA follows: TGTGCCAGCAGCTTTCGGAGGCAAGAGACCCAGTACTTC. The full variable domain, in which reference TRBV7-2 and TRBJ2-5 provide the parts outside the CDR3, is GAGVSQSPSNKVTEKGKDVELRCDPISGHTALYWYRQSLGQGLEFLIYFQGNSAPDKSGLPSDRFSAERTGGSVSTLTIQRTQQEDSAVYLCASSFRRQETQYFGPGTRLLVL.

This clone was detected only a few times. Other nucleotide sequences in the sample specify the same CDR3. The gene calls are TRBV7-3 and TRBJ1-5; D perhaps matches TRBD1 (5 bases). Between the trimmed V and J ends, which lost 2 bases and 7 bases, there was a span of 9 bases. The CDR3 consists of 13 residues. From germline, CDR1 is SGHTA and CDR2 FQGTGA. CDR3 residues: CASSLERDQPQHF. The CDR3, as DNA: TGTGCCAGCAGCTTAGAGCGGGACCAGCCCCAGCATTTT.